This is a list of T cell receptor beta chains from one sample in a study of identical twins. TCRdb analysed the 5' RACE reads with MiXCR anew, one entry per CDR3 protein. Of 350,000 to 500,000 distinct CDR3 sequences in the sample, about 18% are singletons; the top ten hold more than 10%. Sample: naive T cells sorted from blood. These receptors were collected from a man aged 50 to 60 in good health. CDR3s include the opening cysteine and the closing phenylalanine or tryptophan. D genes are given only for firm matches. A row's size may be missing; if present it is once, few, many or a size class.

j_call,v_call,d_call,clone_size,cdr3_aa,cdr3_nt
TRBJ2-1,TRBV25-1,TRBD2,few,CASSEFLGTSGRGSSYNEQFF,TGTGCCAGCAGTGAATTTCTTGGGACTAGCGGGAGGGGAAGCTCCTACAATGAGCAGTTCTTC
TRBJ2-2,TRBV27,TRBD2,many,CASSLYLPGLAGTNTNTGELFF,TGTGCCAGCAGTTTATACCTACCGGGACTAGCGGGAACCAATACTAACACCGGGGAGCTGTTTTTT
TRBJ2-2,TRBV7-3,NA,NA,CASSLRPGRGGTGELFF,TGTGCCAGCAGCTTAAGGCCCGGCAGGGGAGGCACCGGGGAGCTGTTTTTT
TRBJ2-5,TRBV6-1,NA,NA,CASSPGLSETQYF,TGTGCCAGCAGCCCGGGACTTTCAGAGACCCAGTACTTC
TRBJ2-4,TRBV24-1,TRBD1,NA,CATSDSAGGNIQYF,TGTGCCACCAGTGATTCCGCAGGGGGAAACATTCAGTACTTC
TRBJ2-1,TRBV12-3/TRBV12-4,NA,NA,CASTDRNNEQFF,TGTGCCAGCACGGACCGGAACAATGAGCAGTTCTTC
TRBJ1-3,TRBV18,NA,many,CASSPGTAPGNTIYF,TGTGCCAGCTCACCAGGGACGGCGCCAGGAAACACCATATATTTT
TRBJ2-2,TRBV5-1,NA,NA,CASSREGGYTGELFF,TGCGCCAGCAGCAGGGAAGGAGGGTACACCGGGGAGCTGTTTTTT
TRBJ2-3,TRBV5-1,TRBD1,many,CASSFTGGGTDTQYF,TGCGCCAGCAGCTTTACAGGGGGCGGGACAGATACGCAGTATTTT
TRBJ2-1,TRBV10-3,NA,NA,CTISQSIRNEQFF,TGTACCATCAGCCAATCCATTCGCAATGAGCAGTTCTTC
TRBJ2-1,TRBV28,TRBD1,many,CASRAGPGTGSNEQFF,TGTGCCAGCAGGGCCGGACCCGGGACAGGGAGCAATGAGCAGTTCTTC
TRBJ2-6,TRBV25-1,NA,few,CASSERVASGANVLTF,TGTGCCAGCAGTGAAAGGGTCGCGTCTGGGGCCAACGTCCTGACTTTC
TRBJ2-3,TRBV10-3,TRBD2,few,CAISEGGGRADTQYF,TGTGCCATCAGTGAGGGTGGCGGGAGGGCGGATACGCAGTATTTT
TRBJ2-7,TRBV20-1,TRBD2,NA,CSAREPGLAGYEQYF,TGCAGTGCTAGAGAACCGGGACTAGCGGGGTACGAGCAGTACTTC
TRBJ2-5,TRBV4-1,NA,NA,CASSQGSRGGGYQETQYF,TGCGCCAGCAGCCAAGGGTCGCGAGGGGGAGGGTACCAAGAGACCCAGTACTTC
TRBJ2-1,TRBV7-3,TRBD2,NA,CASSPYRTSRSSYNEQFF,TGTGCCAGCAGCCCGTACCGGACTAGCCGGAGCTCCTACAATGAGCAGTTCTTC
TRBJ2-3,TRBV18,TRBD2,few,CASSVGTSGITDTQYF,TGTGCCAGCTCAGTTGGGACTAGCGGAATCACAGATACGCAGTATTTT
TRBJ1-2,TRBV12-3/TRBV12-4,NA,NA,CASSPMTGPYGYTF,TGTGCCAGCAGTCCCATGACAGGCCCCTATGGCTACACCTTC
TRBJ2-6,TRBV6-2/TRBV6-3,TRBD1,NA,CASSPTVLAGGLTGANVLTF,TGTGCCAGCAGTCCGACTGTATTGGCAGGGGGTCTTACTGGGGCCAACGTCCTGACTTTC
TRBJ1-2,TRBV20-1,TRBD1,NA,CSASLGTGPYGYTF,TGCAGTGCTAGTTTAGGGACAGGACCTTATGGCTACACCTTC
TRBJ1-4,TRBV3-1,NA,NA,CASSETRGKLFF,TGTGCCAGCAGCGAAACAAGGGGGAAACTGTTTTTT
TRBJ2-5,TRBV6-5,NA,few,CASSYSGPHETQYF,TGTGCCAGCAGTTACTCGGGCCCACACGAGACCCAGTACTTC
TRBJ1-1,TRBV5-6,TRBD1,many,CASSLDPDRGAEAFF,TGTGCCAGCAGCTTGGACCCCGACAGGGGAGCTGAAGCTTTCTTT
TRBJ2-7,TRBV20-1,NA,many,CSAGQLTYEQYF,TGCAGTGCTGGACAGCTCACCTACGAGCAGTACTTC
TRBJ1-3,TRBV7-2,NA,NA,CASSLDAGRNTIYF,TGTGCCAGCAGCTTAGACGCAGGGAGGAACACCATATATTTT
TRBJ2-1,TRBV24-1,TRBD2,many,CATQRGLAGVVSYNEQFF,TGTGCCACCCAGAGAGGACTAGCGGGAGTTGTTTCCTACAATGAGCAGTTCTTC
TRBJ2-7,TRBV27,NA,NA,CASSLSRGSTYEQYF,TGTGCCAGCAGTTTATCTCGCGGCAGTACCTACGAGCAGTACTTC
TRBJ2-1,TRBV6-1,NA,NA,CASSQTPLVSFDEQFF,TGTGCCAGCAGTCAAACACCTTTAGTATCATTCGATGAGCAGTTCTTC
TRBJ2-7,TRBV2,TRBD1,NA,CAEGDSLSSSYEQYF,TGTGCCGAAGGGGACAGCCTTTCTAGCTCCTACGAGCAGTACTTC
TRBJ1-2,TRBV4-1,TRBD1,few,CASSQSGQVNYGYTF,TGCGCCAGCAGCCAATCGGGACAGGTTAACTATGGCTACACCTTC
TRBJ2-7,TRBV2,NA,NA,CASSEGQNNSYEQYF,TGTGCCAGCAGTGAAGGACAGAATAACTCCTACGAGCAGTACTTC
TRBJ2-6,TRBV20-1,NA,once,CSAPQGPGANVLTF,TGCAGTGCCCCTCAGGGGCCGGGGGCCAACGTCCTGACTTTC
TRBJ2-5,TRBV5-1,NA,NA,CASSSEQGKAAQYF,TGCGCCAGCAGCTCGGAACAGGGAAAGGCGGCCCAGTACTTC
TRBJ2-1,TRBV20-1,NA,NA,CSARDLAASSYNEQFF,TGCAGTGCTAGAGATCTGGCGGCGAGCTCCTACAATGAGCAGTTCTTC
TRBJ2-3,TRBV5-1,TRBD2,many,CASSMTSGGSTDTQYF,TGCGCCAGCAGCATGACTAGCGGGGGTAGCACAGATACGCAGTATTTT
TRBJ2-1,TRBV6-2/TRBV6-3,TRBD2,NA,CASSPRTSALHDEQFF,TGTGCCAGCAGTCCACGGACTAGCGCCCTCCACGATGAGCAGTTCTTC
TRBJ2-5,TRBV18,NA,NA,CASSPAGPETQYF,TGTGCCAGCTCACCAGCGGGTCCGGAGACCCAGTACTTC
TRBJ2-3,TRBV7-9,NA,NA,CASSFTEGRDTQYF,TGTGCCAGCAGCTTTACGGAGGGTAGGGATACGCAGTATTTT
TRBJ1-1,TRBV6-2/TRBV6-3,TRBD1,NA,CPSSHTNRGRAAFF,TGTCCCAGCAGTCATACGAACAGGGGGCGGGCAGCTTTCTTT
TRBJ1-3,TRBV5-1,TRBD1,few,CASSRPGTETGNTIYF,TGCGCCAGCAGCAGGCCCGGGACAGAAACTGGAAACACCATATATTTT
TRBJ1-5,TRBV12-3/TRBV12-4,NA,few,CASSWKQINQPQHF,TGTGCCAGCAGTTGGAAACAGATAAATCAGCCCCAGCATTTT
TRBJ2-4,TRBV7-2,TRBD2,once,CASSQGLAGGQNIQYF,TGTGCCAGCAGTCAAGGACTAGCGGGAGGACAAAACATTCAGTACTTC
TRBJ2-1,TRBV20-1,TRBD2,few,CSARSVLAGGSWLVNEQFF,TGCAGTGCTCGAAGCGTACTAGCGGGAGGGTCCTGGTTGGTTAATGAGCAGTTCTTC
TRBJ2-7,TRBV5-1,NA,NA,CASSLAAETGWYGGQYF,TGCGCCAGCAGCTTGGCCGCGGAGACAGGATGGTACGGTGGGCAGTACTTC
TRBJ2-1,TRBV7-6,TRBD2,once,CASSLATSGSRNEQFF,TGTGCCAGCAGCTTAGCGACCAGCGGGAGCCGCAATGAGCAGTTCTTC
TRBJ2-7,TRBV27,NA,NA,CASSPPVESSYEQYF,TGTGCCAGCAGTCCCCCAGTTGAAAGCTCCTACGAGCAGTACTTC
TRBJ2-7,TRBV12-3/TRBV12-4,NA,many,CAGYGPYEQYF,TGTGCCGGGTACGGTCCCTACGAGCAGTACTTC
TRBJ2-7,TRBV27,TRBD1,few,CASSLVGGTGIYEQYF,TGTGCCAGCAGTTTAGTCGGAGGGACAGGGATCTACGAGCAGTACTTC
TRBJ2-1,TRBV7-9,TRBD1,many,CASSLLWDRGHEQFF,TGTGCCAGCAGCTTATTGTGGGACAGGGGTCATGAGCAGTTCTTC
TRBJ1-1,TRBV12-3/TRBV12-4,TRBD1,NA,CADGQGGTEAFF,TGTGCCGACGGACAGGGAGGCACTGAAGCTTTCTTT
TRBJ2-7,TRBV6-5,TRBD1,once,CASSYGTGIAEQYF,TGTGCCAGCAGTTACGGGACAGGGATTGCCGAGCAGTACTTC
TRBJ2-3,TRBV5-1,NA,NA,CASRQTGRSTDTQYF,TGCGCCAGCAGGCAGACAGGGAGGAGCACAGATACGCAGTATTTT
TRBJ2-5,TRBV20-1,NA,many,CSATPAGQETQYF,TGCAGTGCTACTCCGGCGGGCCAAGAGACCCAGTACTTC
TRBJ1-2,TRBV6-2/TRBV6-3,TRBD1,many,CASSYSKGAGYTF,TGTGCCAGCAGTTACTCGAAGGGGGCCGGCTACACCTTC
TRBJ2-7,TRBV27,TRBD1,few,CASSPTGTGGPKKPYEQYF,TGTGCCAGCAGTCCCACCGGGACAGGGGGCCCAAAGAAACCCTACGAGCAGTACTTC
TRBJ2-7,TRBV7-2,NA,many,CASSLETGRPSYEQYF,TGTGCCAGCAGCCTAGAAACGGGACGCCCCTCCTACGAGCAGTACTTC
TRBJ2-2,TRBV15,TRBD1,many,CATSSEGQSNTGELFF,TGTGCCACCAGCAGCGAGGGACAGTCGAACACCGGGGAGCTGTTTTTT
TRBJ2-2,TRBV5-1,NA,few,CASSLRTDTGELFF,TGCGCCAGCAGCTTGAGGACAGACACCGGGGAGCTGTTTTTT
TRBJ2-3,TRBV7-2,NA,many,CASSLQSHGTDTQYF,TGTGCCAGCAGCTTACAGTCCCACGGCACAGATACGCAGTATTTT
TRBJ1-6,TRBV27,NA,many,CASSLVISPNSPLHF,TGTGCCAGCAGTTTAGTCATATCCCCCAATTCACCCCTCCACTTT